Below, one T cell receptor (beta chain) is given with its context. This specimen belongs to a study of shared clonotypes between healthy human individuals. Repertoires were generated with immunoSEQ multiplex PCR, while TCRdb's copy carries only in-frame clones and drops some. The sample holds 2,500,000 or so clones, over 85% seen once. From germline, CDR1 is MGHRA and CDR2 YSYEKL. The germline V and J ends were trimmed by 6 bases and 1 base, with 21 bases remaining between them. The CDR3 sequence is 17 residues long. This clonotype was sampled from a man aged 18 to 35 in good health. Some clones in this sample may be carry-over from other donors' samples. The genes are TRBV4-1 and TRBJ1-2; tentatively, D is TRBD1 (5 bases). Sequencing was done on a sample of naive CD4+ T cells from PBMCs. Indicated subset: CD45RA+ positively selected. The CDR3 nucleotides are TGCGCCAGCAGTACAAGTGTTCGTCACGGGGGTAACTATGGCTACACCTTC. It specifies CASSTSVRHGGNYGYTF.